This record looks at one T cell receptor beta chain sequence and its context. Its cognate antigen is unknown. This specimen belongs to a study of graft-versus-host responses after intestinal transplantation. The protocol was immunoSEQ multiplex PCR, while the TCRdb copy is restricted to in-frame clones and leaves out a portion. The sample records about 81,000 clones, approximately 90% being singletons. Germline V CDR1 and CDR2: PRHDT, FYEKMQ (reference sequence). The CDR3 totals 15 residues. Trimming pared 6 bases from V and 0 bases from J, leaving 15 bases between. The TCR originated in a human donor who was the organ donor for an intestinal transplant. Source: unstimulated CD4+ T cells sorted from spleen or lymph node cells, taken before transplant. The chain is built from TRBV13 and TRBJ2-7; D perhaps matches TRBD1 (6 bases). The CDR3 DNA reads TGTGCCAGCAGTTCAATCAGGGGAAACTCCTACGAGCAGTACTTC. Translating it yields CASSSIRGNSYEQYF.